This T cell receptor (beta chain) originates from a study of response to subunit inactivated influenza vaccine. Study findings and constraints: Seasonal influenza vaccination, on each occasion, was suggested by the authors to recruit few new T cells.

The CDR3 contains 12 residues. Germline assignment: CDR1 DFQATT and CDR2 SNEGSKA (reference sequence). V was clipped by 5 bases and J by 5 bases; unmatched bases: 3. This clonotype was counted between two and nine times. Antigen specificity is unknown. Via MiXCR, TCRdb re-called the RT-PCR reads, giving one row per CDR3 protein. The sample has 650,000 to 800,000 distinct CDR3 sequences, approximately 17% seen once; the top ten hold approximately 10%. The source of this sequence is a man aged 50 to 60 who received an inactivated influenza vaccine. The rearrangement uses TRBV20-1 and TRBJ1-5; 7 bases match TRBD1. The input for sequencing was PBMCs from blood, taken about 5 days after vaccination. CDR3 DNA sequence: TGCAGTGCTGGGGGACAGTATCAGCCCCAGCATTTT. Protein product: CSAGGQYQPQHF.